The sequence of this T cell receptor (beta chain) was determined in a study of T cells in women clearing cervical HPV infection listed by TCRdb under 2018. Regarding the study in general: The cases were around 23 women with histologically confirmed HPV16-related CIN3 or worse, and 2 of those women had invasive cancers. Controls were over 20 women whose single incident HPV16 infection cleared within 12 months without precancer or cancer developing. Blood from cases was drawn at the visit where the lesion was first identified, while blood from controls was drawn once the infection was no longer detected. For cases, the median interval between lesion detection and blood sampling was roughly 150 days, with an interquartile range of about 85 to 220 days. Since HLA typing was available for only a few women, HLA type could not be ruled out as a confounder. An exploratory proof-of-principle case-control study, nested within the Guanacaste HPV Natural History Study in Costa Rica, was conducted to compare TCR repertoires across cervical HPV16 outcomes. Cases and controls were matched on year of sample collection and on age within five years. Cases had a median age of roughly 35 years compared with 38 for controls, and baseline characteristics showed no significant differences between the groups. The parent cohort enrolled roughly 9,400 women aged 18 or older in Guanacaste, Costa Rica, in about 1993 to 1995 and followed the women for around seven years. Five blinded duplicates per group were added as quality controls, giving some 60 samples: about 50 participants and roughly 10 replicates. What the research found in general, with its limitations: Lower TRBV6-7 relative abundance was observed in cases than in controls (roughly 0.12% versus 0.15%; Bonferroni P = 0.0008). Whether associations preceded infection or resulted from infection could not be shown with the cross-sectional design, and effector/memory subsets and HPV-specific T cells were not isolated. Random forest classifiers combining richness and V gene abundances distinguished cases from controls with an estimated AUC of less than 0.9. CIN3+ cases had significantly higher TCR repertoire richness than controls across sequencing depths, but evenness did not differ between the groups. Because the number of T cells per sample was unknown, the richness differences could reflect varying T-cell content rather than repertoire biology.

Worth noting for this clone: What this receptor recognizes is not known. The read halts 3 residues ahead of the CDR3 end, with the missing end drawn from the germline J gene.

V ends up 1 base short and J 7 bases short, with an unmatched junction base count of 7. The CDR3 sequence holds 15 residues, the cysteine and phenylalanine included. Only the CDR3 bases that were read are kept: 36 of them, in frame from base 1. Sequences SEHNR (CDR1) and FQNEAQ (CDR2) are obtained from the germline V gene (reference sequence). Every participant had a single incident cervical HPV16 infection, and prevalent HPV16 infections were excluded. Cervical HPV DNA was detected with MY09/MY11 PCR, and genotyping was done with dot-blot hybridization. Approximately 15 mL of heparinized blood were centrifuged, and the buffy coat was aliquoted, frozen at -30°C, then stored at -80°C. QIAGEN kits were used to extract genomic DNA from buffy coat specimens. TCR beta CDR3 regions were amplified by multiplex PCR from an average of roughly 1.3 ug genomic DNA per sample using the immunoSEQ assay. The assay corrected primer bias using a complete synthetic TCR repertoire to establish an amplification baseline. Amplicons were sequenced on the Illumina platform. The source study handled its data this way. Sequences were error-corrected by clustering with frequency ratios and a modified nearest-neighbor algorithm and were then analyzed in the immunoSEQ Analyzer with IMGT gene definitions. At each rarefaction depth, TCR richness and evenness were averaged across 20 rarefaction repeats, and samples with fewer sequences than that depth were excluded. Wilcoxon rank sum tests with FDR correction were used to compare relative abundances of V, D and J genes between the groups. In the blinded duplicates, the intraclass correlation was around 96% for TCR richness and averaged about 79% across 55 to 75 gene segments. TCRdb holds this immuneACCESS table with in-frame rearrangements only. Some clones are missing; in checked studies, unresolved V genes explain under half, and the rest has no known cause. V, J and clone size are taken as reported in that table, and D and trimming were inferred from the DNA itself. The record for this sample contains around 39,000 clones. The top ten clonotypes cover 5.8% of the sample.

Here the chain combines TRBV7-9 and TRBJ2-1, and 7 junctional nucleotides match TRBD2. This sequence originates from a woman aged 18 to 75 with a cervical HPV16 infection that either progressed to CIN3+ or cleared (not recorded which). Input material: blood buffy coat. The CDR3 protein sequence reads: CASSLVGDYTNEQFF. CDR3 bases read: TGTGCCAGCAGCTTAGTGGGGGACTACACGAATGAG.